Following are 13 T cell receptor beta chains from one sample sequenced in a study of T cell repertoires in cytomegalovirus infection (dated by TCRdb to 2018 to 2020). The sample was run on an Illumina HiSeq 1500. Using fastp at Q25 and MiXCR, TCRdb reprocessed the public reads and kept productive beta chains. Rows with a matching CDR3 protein are joined into one entry that keeps the most common DNA and genes. The sample table contains 150,000 to 200,000 distinct CDR3 sequences; only one count was recorded for 28% of them. Just over 30% of the sample is taken by the ten largest. Source material: PBMCs. All receptors come from a human donor in good health (CMV status not recorded). Some clones in this sample may be carry-over from other donors' samples.

This clonotype was detected a few times. The CDR3 sequence is CASSSLDVNTEAFF. The CDR3 DNA reads as TGTGCCAGCAGCTCCCTGGACGTGAACACTGAAGCTTTCTTT. The chain has TRBV5-6 and TRBJ1-1; D not certain. Germline-derived CDR1 and CDR2 are SGHDT and YYEEEE. The CDR3 loop spans 14 amino acids. V was clipped by 3 bases and J by 0 bases, with 9 bases between them.

V gene TRBV6-2 or TRBV6-3 combines with J gene TRBJ1-2; D is possibly TRBD1 (6 bases). Germline V gives CDR1 MNHEY, CDR2 SVGEGT. This CDR3 is built from 16 residues. The germline V and J ends were trimmed by 0 bases and 3 bases, with 14 bases remaining between them. The CDR3 here is CASSYSTGRGDYGYTF. The CDR3 DNA reads TGTGCCAGCAGTTACTCTACAGGGAGAGGGGACTATGGCTACACCTTC.

This chain uses TRBV2 with TRBJ2-7; D ambiguous. The CDR3 is made up of 12 amino acids. Trimming took 5 bases from V and 4 from J, leaving 9 bases between them. Germline values: CDR1 SNHLY, CDR2 FYNNEI. CDR3 amino acids: CASSPNYYEQYF. The CDR3 DNA reads as TGTGCCAGCAGTCCCAATTATTACGAGCAGTACTTC.

This clonotype was observed a handful of times. The rearrangement links TRBV28 to TRBJ2-4; possible D gene TRBD2, 6 bases. CDR3 length: 15 amino acids. V dropped 5 bases and J dropped 3 bases, with 14 bases sitting between them. The germline CDR1 and CDR2 sequences are MDHEN and SYDVKM. The CDR3 protein is CASSPVPGSKNIQYF. CDR3 nucleotides: TGTGCCAGCAGTCCAGTACCCGGGAGCAAAAACATTCAGTACTTC.

This sequence joins TRBV5-1 and TRBJ2-3; the match to TRBD2 covers 13 bases. The CDR3 has 16 residues. Germline V lookup: CDR1 SGHRS, CDR2 YFSETQ. V shed 4 bases and J 1 base; nucleotides not matched to a gene: 3. CDR3 DNA sequence: TGCGCCAGCAGCCCGGGGACTAGCGGGGGCACAGATACGCAGTATTTT. Protein: CASSPGTSGGTDTQYF.

This sequence joins TRBV20-1 and TRBJ1-1; TRBD1 aligns across 11 bases. This CDR3 has 14 amino acids. Germline V CDR1 and CDR2: DFQATT, SNEGSKA (reference sequence). V trimming: 1 base; J trimming: 5 bases; junction bases outside the gene matches: 3. The CDR3 nucleotides are TGCAGTGCTAGAGTCGGACAGGGGGCGACTGAAGCTTTCTTT. This gives the protein CSARVGQGATEAFF.

CDR3 in DNA: TGTGCCAGGGGGAAGGGGGCGAATACTGAAGCTTTCTTT. Translation: CARGKGANTEAFF. The chain recombines TRBV2 with TRBJ1-1, with 7 bases lining up with TRBD1. Germline V lookup: CDR1 SNHLY, CDR2 FYNNEI. Trimming at V came to 9 bases and at J to 5 bases, leaving 9 bases not matched to a gene. This CDR3 contains 13 residues. Full variable domain (remainder filled in from reference TRBV2 and TRBJ1-1): EPEVTQTPSHQVTQMGQEVILRCVPISNHLYFYWYRQILGQKVEFLVSFYNNEISEKSEIFDDQFSVERPDGSNFTLKIRSTKLEDSAMYFCARGKGANTEAFFGQGTRLTVV.

This clonotype was detected ten times or more. This chain uses TRBV7-6 with TRBJ2-5; 12 bases match TRBD2. The CDR3 spans 16 residues. Germline assignment: CDR1 SGHVS and CDR2 FNYEAQ. Germline trimming cut 7 bases from V and 5 bases from J; bases unmatched to any gene: 11. The CDR3 DNA is TGTGCCAGCACCTTGGGGACTAGCGGGTTTGTGGAGACCCAGTACTTC. This encodes CASTLGTSGFVETQYF.

This clonotype was counted ten times or more. The chain combines TRBV2 with TRBJ2-1, with a tentative D call TRBD2 (5 bases). Trimming pared 3 bases from V and 0 bases from J, leaving 12 bases between. Looked up from germline, CDR1 is SNHLY and CDR2 is FYNNEI. The CDR3 extends over 16 amino acids. This chain's CDR3 is CASSEPGESSYNEQFF. CDR3 sequence (DNA): TGTGCCAGCAGTGAGCCCGGGGAGAGCTCCTACAATGAGCAGTTCTTC.

The chain recombines TRBV11-2 with TRBJ1-4; D is unclear. Germline-derived CDR1 and CDR2 are SGHAT and FQNNGV. The CDR3 is 15 residues long. V was clipped by 0 bases and J by 7 bases, with 12 bases between them. The CDR3 nucleotides are TGTGCCAGCAGCTTAGATCTGGAACGAGGTGAAAAACTGTTTTTT. It translates to CASSLDLERGEKLFF.

The J gene is TRBJ1-4, the V gene TRBV9; D call uncertain. Per the germline V gene, CDR1 is SGDLS and CDR2 is YYNGEE. This CDR3 has 15 residues. V was clipped by 3 bases and J by 5 bases, with 14 bases between them. CDR3 residues: CASSGGLTGNEKLFF. Here the CDR3 DNA reads TGTGCCAGCAGCGGAGGGCTCACGGGCAATGAAAAACTGTTTTTT.

This clonotype was detected many times. CDR3 sequence reads: CASSQEAWGGPLYNEQFF. The CDR3 DNA is TGTGCCAGCAGCCAAGAAGCCTGGGGGGGGCCTCTGTACAATGAGCAGTTCTTC. The gene calls are TRBV7-3 and TRBJ2-1; possible D gene TRBD2, 7 bases. The CDR3 has 18 residues. The V end was cut by 5 bases, the J end by 4 bases, with 24 bases between. Germline CDR1 and CDR2: SGHTA and FQGTGA.

The gene calls are TRBV27 and TRBJ1-2; 12 bases fit TRBD1. This CDR3 is built from 16 residues. Losses at the gene ends were 5 bases for V and 4 bases for J; bases not matched to a gene: 8. The germline CDR1 and CDR2 sequences are MNHEY and SMNVEV (reference sequence). The CDR3 protein is CASSAGTGGGPYGYTF. The CDR3 nucleotides are TGTGCCAGCAGTGCCGGGACAGGGGGCGGCCCCTATGGCTACACCTTC.